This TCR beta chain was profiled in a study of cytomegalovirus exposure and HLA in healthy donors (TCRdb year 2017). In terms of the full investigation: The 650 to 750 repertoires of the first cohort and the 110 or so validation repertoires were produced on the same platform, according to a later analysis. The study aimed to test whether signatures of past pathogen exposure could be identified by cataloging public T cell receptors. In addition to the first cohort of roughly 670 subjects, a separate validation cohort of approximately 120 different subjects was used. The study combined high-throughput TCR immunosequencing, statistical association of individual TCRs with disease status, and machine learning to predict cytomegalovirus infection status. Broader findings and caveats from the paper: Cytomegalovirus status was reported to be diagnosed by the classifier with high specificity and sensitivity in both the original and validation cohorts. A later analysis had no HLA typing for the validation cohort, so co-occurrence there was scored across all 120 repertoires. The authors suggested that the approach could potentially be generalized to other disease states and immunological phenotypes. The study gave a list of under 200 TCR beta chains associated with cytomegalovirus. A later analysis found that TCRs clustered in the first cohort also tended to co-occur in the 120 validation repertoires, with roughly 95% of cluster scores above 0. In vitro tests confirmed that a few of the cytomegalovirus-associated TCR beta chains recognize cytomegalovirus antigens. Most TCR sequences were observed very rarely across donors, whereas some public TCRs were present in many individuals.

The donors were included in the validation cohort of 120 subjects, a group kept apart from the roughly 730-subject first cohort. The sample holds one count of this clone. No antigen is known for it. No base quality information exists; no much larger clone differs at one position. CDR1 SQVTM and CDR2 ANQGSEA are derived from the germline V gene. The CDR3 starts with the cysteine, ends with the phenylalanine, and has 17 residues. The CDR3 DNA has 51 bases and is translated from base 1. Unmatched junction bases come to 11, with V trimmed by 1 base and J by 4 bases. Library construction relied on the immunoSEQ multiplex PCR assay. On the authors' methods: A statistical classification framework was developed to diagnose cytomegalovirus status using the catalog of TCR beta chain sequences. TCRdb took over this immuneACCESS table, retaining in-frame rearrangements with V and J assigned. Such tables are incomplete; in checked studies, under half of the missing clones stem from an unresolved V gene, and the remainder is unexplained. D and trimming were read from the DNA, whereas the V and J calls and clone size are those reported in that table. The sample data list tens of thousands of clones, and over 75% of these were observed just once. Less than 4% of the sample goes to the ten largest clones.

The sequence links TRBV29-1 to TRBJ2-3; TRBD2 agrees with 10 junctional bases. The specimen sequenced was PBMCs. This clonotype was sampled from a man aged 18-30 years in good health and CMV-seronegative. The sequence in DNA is TGCAGCGTTGAAGGTAGGGCTAGCGGGAGCCTTGCAGATACGCAGTATTTT. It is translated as CSVEGRASGSLADTQYF.